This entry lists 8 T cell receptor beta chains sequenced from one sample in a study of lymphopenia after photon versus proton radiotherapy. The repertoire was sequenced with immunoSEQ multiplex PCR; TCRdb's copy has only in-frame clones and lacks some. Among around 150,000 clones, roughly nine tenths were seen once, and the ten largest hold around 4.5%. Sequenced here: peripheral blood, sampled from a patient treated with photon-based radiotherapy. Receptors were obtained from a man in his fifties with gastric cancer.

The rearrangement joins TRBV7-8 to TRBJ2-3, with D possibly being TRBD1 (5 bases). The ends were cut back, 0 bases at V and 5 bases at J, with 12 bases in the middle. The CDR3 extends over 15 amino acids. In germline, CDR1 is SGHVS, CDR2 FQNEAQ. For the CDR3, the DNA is TGTGCCAGCAGCTTAGCAGGGTCCCAGGGAGATACGCAGTATTTT. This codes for CASSLAGSQGDTQYF.

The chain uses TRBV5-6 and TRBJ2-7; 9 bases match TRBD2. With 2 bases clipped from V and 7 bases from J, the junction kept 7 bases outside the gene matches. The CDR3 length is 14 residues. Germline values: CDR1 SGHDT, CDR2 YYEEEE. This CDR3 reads CASSFLAGDHEQYF. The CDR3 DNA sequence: TGTGCCAGCAGCTTCTTAGCGGGAGACCATGAGCAGTACTTC.

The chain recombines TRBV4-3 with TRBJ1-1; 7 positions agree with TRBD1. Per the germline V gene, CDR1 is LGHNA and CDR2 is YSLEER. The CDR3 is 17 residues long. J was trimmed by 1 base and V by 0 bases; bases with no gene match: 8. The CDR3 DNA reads TGCGCCAGCAGCCAAGATCCAACGACAGGGAGGAACACTGAAGCTTTCTTT. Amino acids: CASSQDPTTGRNTEAFF.

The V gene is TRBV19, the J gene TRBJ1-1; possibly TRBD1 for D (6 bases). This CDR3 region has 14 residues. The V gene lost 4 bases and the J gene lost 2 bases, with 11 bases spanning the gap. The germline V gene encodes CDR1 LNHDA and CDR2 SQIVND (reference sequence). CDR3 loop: CASSTGTLNTEAFF. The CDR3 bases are TGTGCCAGTAGTACAGGGACACTCAACACTGAAGCTTTCTTT. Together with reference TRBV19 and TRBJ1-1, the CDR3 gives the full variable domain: DGGITQSPKYLFRKEGQNVTLSCEQNLNHDAMYWYRQDPGQGLRLIYYSQIVNDFQKGDIAEGYSVSREKKESFPLTVTSAQKNPTAFYLCASSTGTLNTEAFFGQGTRLTVV.

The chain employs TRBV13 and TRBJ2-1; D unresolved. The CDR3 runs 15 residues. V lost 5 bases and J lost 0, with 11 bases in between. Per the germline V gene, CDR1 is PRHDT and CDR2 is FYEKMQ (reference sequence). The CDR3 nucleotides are TGTGCCAGCAGCCCCTCAGGCAGCTCCTACAATGAGCAGTTCTTC. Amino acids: CASSPSGSSYNEQFF.

The CDR3 nucleotides read TGTGCCAGCAGTTTGTCCCCCCTAACCTCCTCCTACGAGCAGTACTTC. Amino acids: CASSLSPLTSSYEQYF. The chain employs TRBV28 and TRBJ2-7; D ambiguous. The CDR3 is 16 amino acids. Germline values: CDR1 MDHEN, CDR2 SYDVKM. Trimming stripped 3 bases from V and 0 bases from J, with 15 bases between.

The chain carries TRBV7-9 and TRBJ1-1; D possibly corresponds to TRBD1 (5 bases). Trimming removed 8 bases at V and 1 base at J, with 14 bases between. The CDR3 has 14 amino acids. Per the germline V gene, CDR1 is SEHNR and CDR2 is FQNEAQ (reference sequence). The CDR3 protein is CASGDRYWNTEAFF. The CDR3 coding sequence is TGTGCCAGCGGGGACCGTTATTGGAACACTGAAGCTTTCTTT. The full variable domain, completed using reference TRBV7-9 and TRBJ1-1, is DTGVSQNPRHKITKRGQNVTFRCDPISEHNRLYWYRQTLGQGPEFLTYFQNEAQLEKSRLLSDRFSAERPKGSFSTLEIQRTEQGDSAMYLCASGDRYWNTEAFFGQGTRLTVV.

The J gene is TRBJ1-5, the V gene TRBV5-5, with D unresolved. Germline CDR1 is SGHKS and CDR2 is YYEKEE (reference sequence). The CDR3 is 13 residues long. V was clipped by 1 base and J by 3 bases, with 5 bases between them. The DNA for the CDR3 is TGTGCCAGCAGCTTGTACTACAATCAGCCCCAGCATTTT. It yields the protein CASSLYYNQPQHF.